A selection of T cell receptor beta chains follows, all from one sample in a study of T cell repertoires in cytomegalovirus infection. TCRdb processed the reads anew with MiXCR; each CDR3 protein has one entry. Among about 600,000 distinct CDR3 sequences listed, roughly 26% were seen once. Sequences were obtained from CD8+ T cells from PBMCs. The origin of the receptors is a human donor in good health (CMV status not recorded). Some clones in this sample may be carry-over from other donors' samples. CDR3s include the opening cysteine and the closing phenylalanine or tryptophan. The D gene is left open where the match is weak. The size of a clone is reported for some rows only, either as once, few or many, or as a class for expanded clones.

14 NA NA TRBJ2-2 TRBV12-3/TRBV12-4 TGTGCCAGCAGTTCATCGACAGCCACCGGGGAGCTGTTTTTT CASSSSTATGELFF
14 TRBD1 NA TRBJ1-1 TRBV7-9 TGTGCCAGCAGCCGACAGGGTATAGGCACTGAAGCTTTCTTT CASSRQGIGTEAFF
15 TRBD1 few TRBJ2-1 TRBV2 TGTGCCAGCAGCCCCCGGGACAGAGACCCTACTGAGCAGTTCTTC CASSPRDRDPTEQFF
15 TRBD1 NA TRBJ2-5 TRBV27 TGTGCCAGCAGTTTATCGGGACAGGGTTCAGAGACCCAGTACTTC CASSLSGQGSETQYF
16 TRBD1 few TRBJ1-1 TRBV4-2 TGTGCCAGCAGCCAAGATCGGACAGGGTTGAACACTGAAGCTTTCTTT CASSQDRTGLNTEAFF
15 NA NA TRBJ1-2 TRBV10-3 TGTGCCATCAGTGAGAACGGACCGATAAACTATGGCTACACCTTC CAISENGPINYGYTF
18 TRBD2 many TRBJ2-1 TRBV7-8 TGTGCCAGCAGCTTACCCGGGACTAGCGGGGCACCCTTCAATGAGCAGTTCTTC CASSLPGTSGAPFNEQFF
17 TRBD1 NA TRBJ2-7 TRBV4-1 TGCGCCAGCAGCCAACAATTAGGACAGGGTTTACTCTACGAGCAGTACTTC CASSQQLGQGLLYEQYF
17 TRBD1 NA TRBJ2-6 TRBV7-9 TGTGCCAGCAGCCCGACAGGGGTAACATCTGGGGCCAACGTCCTGACTTTC CASSPTGVTSGANVLTF
14 NA once TRBJ1-2 TRBV28 TGTGCCAGCAGTCCGCTGGGGACGTCCTATGGCTACACCTTC CASSPLGTSYGYTF
14 TRBD2 NA TRBJ2-5 TRBV3-1 TGTGCCAGCAGCGGTGGGACTAGCGGGGAGACCCAGTACTTC CASSGGTSGETQYF
15 NA NA TRBJ1-4 TRBV18 TGTGCCAGCTCACCATGGTTTACAACTAATGAAAAACTGTTTTTT CASSPWFTTNEKLFF
14 NA many TRBJ2-1 TRBV7-9 TGTGCCAGCAGCACCCACCGACAGCACAATGAGCAGTTCTTC CASSTHRQHNEQFF
17 TRBD1 NA TRBJ1-5 TRBV12-3/TRBV12-4 TGTGCCAGCAGTCCTCGAGGGGGCCAGGGGGGCAATCAGCCCCAGCATTTT CASSPRGGQGGNQPQHF
14 NA NA TRBJ2-7 TRBV5-4 TGTGCCAGCAGCTTGGTAACAGGGTACGGAGAGCAGTACTTC CASSLVTGYGEQYF
14 NA NA TRBJ1-1 TRBV5-1 TGCGCCAGCAGCTTGGAAGCTCCGGGGGCTGAAGCTTTCTTT CASSLEAPGAEAFF
14 NA many TRBJ2-5 TRBV7-9 TGTGCCAGCAGCTTAGCGGGCCAGCGACAGACCCAGTACTTC CASSLAGQRQTQYF
16 TRBD2 many TRBJ2-3 TRBV7-9 TGTGCCAGCAGCTTAGTCGGACTAGCGGGCACAGATACGCAGTATTTT CASSLVGLAGTDTQYF
16 NA NA TRBJ2-2 TRBV5-1 TGCGCCAGCAGCTTGGTGATCGGTGTGAACACCGGGGAGCTGTTTTTT CASSLVIGVNTGELFF
12 NA many TRBJ2-1 TRBV7-9 TGTGCCAGCAGCCCCGAGGTCAATGAGCAGTTCTTC CASSPEVNEQFF
13 NA NA TRBJ2-1 TRBV24-1 TGTGCCACCAGTGATTTCTACGGAAATGAGCAGTTCTTC CATSDFYGNEQFF
13 NA few TRBJ2-2 TRBV4-1 TGCGCCAGCAGCCAAGAGAGGGACGGGGAGCTGTTTTTT CASSQERDGELFF
18 NA many TRBJ2-3 TRBV28 TGTGCCAGCAGTTTCTTGGGCGGGGACGACGGACTTACAGATACGCAGTATTTT CASSFLGGDDGLTDTQYF
13 NA NA TRBJ2-3 TRBV6-5 TGTGCCAGCAGTTCGGGGCAACCAGATACGCAGTATTTT CASSSGQPDTQYF
13 TRBD1 NA TRBJ2-7 TRBV12-5 TGTGCTAGTGGAACAGGGGACGACTACGAGCAGTACTTC CASGTGDDYEQYF
12 NA many TRBJ2-7 TRBV7-8 TGTGCCAGCAGCCCGGGCATTTACGAGCAGTACTTC CASSPGIYEQYF
17 TRBD1 many TRBJ1-6 TRBV7-2 TGTGCCAGCAGCCTCGACAGGGTAGTCTCCTATAATTCACCCCTCCACTTT CASSLDRVVSYNSPLHF
18 NA NA TRBJ1-2 TRBV4-3 TGCGCCAGCAGCCAAGATAGGTTTCCCGAAATTCAACACGGTGGCTACACCTTC CASSQDRFPEIQHGGYTF
14 NA many TRBJ1-1 TRBV6-5 TGTGCCAGCAGTTACGATCGTAAGGGCCTTGAAGCTTTCTTT CASSYDRKGLEAFF
15 TRBD2 many TRBJ2-1 TRBV7-6 TGTGCCAGCAGCTTATTAGCGGGAGGCCCCCAGGAGCAGTTCTTC CASSLLAGGPQEQFF
16 TRBD1 few TRBJ2-2 TRBV12-3/TRBV12-4 TGTGCCAGCAGAGCTGCTGGGACAGCCAACACCGGGGAGCTGTTTTTT CASRAAGTANTGELFF